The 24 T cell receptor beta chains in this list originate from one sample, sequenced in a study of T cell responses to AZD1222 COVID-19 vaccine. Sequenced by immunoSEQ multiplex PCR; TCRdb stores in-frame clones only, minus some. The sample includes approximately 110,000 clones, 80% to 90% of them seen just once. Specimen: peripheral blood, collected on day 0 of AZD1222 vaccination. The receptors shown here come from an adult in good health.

CDR3 loop: CASSVGGVGEKLFF. CDR3 sequence (DNA): TGTGCCAGCAGCGTAGGGGGGGTCGGTGAAAAACTGTTTTTT. V is TRBV2 and J is TRBJ1-4; D might be TRBD1 (6 bases). CDR3 length: 14 amino acids. V shed 6 bases and J shed 7 bases, with 15 bases lying between them. Germline V gene lookup returns CDR1 SNHLY and CDR2 FYNNEI.

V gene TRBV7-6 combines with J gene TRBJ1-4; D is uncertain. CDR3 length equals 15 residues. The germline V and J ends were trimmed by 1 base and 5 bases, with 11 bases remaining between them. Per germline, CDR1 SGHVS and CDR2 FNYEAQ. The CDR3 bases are TGTGCCAGCAGCTTAGAGCCAGGCCTGAATGAAAAACTGTTTTTT. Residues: CASSLEPGLNEKLFF.

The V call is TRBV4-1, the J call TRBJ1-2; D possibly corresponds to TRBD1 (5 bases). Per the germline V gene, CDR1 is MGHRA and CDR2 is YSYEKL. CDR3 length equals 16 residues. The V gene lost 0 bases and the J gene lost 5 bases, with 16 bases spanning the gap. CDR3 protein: CASSQEPSRVEYGYTF. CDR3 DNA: TGCGCCAGCAGCCAAGAACCGAGCAGGGTGGAGTATGGCTACACCTTC.

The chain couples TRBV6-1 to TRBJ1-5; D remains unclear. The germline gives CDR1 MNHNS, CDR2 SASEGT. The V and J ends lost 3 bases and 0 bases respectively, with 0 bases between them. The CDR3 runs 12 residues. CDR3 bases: TGTGCCAGCAGTGATAGCAATCAGCCCCAGCATTTT. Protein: CASSDSNQPQHF.

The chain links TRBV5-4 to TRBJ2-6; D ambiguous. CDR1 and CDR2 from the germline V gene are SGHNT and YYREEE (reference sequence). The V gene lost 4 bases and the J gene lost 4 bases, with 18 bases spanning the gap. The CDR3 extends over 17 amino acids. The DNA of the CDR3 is TGTGCCAGCAGCCATCCCAGTGGGGATACGGGGGCCAACGTCCTGACTTTC. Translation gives CASSHPSGDTGANVLTF.

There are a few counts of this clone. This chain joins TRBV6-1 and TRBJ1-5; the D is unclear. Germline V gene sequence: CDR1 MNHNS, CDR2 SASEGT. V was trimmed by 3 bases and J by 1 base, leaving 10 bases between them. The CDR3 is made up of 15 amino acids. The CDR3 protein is CASSESPGSNQPQHF. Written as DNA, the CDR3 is TGTGCCAGCAGTGAGTCACCTGGGAGCAATCAGCCCCAGCATTTT.

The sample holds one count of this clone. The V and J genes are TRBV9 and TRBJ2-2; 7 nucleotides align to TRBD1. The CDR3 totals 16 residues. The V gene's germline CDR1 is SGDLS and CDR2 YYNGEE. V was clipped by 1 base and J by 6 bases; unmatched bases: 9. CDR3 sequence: CASSVRTGTAPGELFF. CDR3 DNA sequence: TGTGCCAGCAGCGTACGAACTGGGACAGCACCCGGGGAGCTGTTTTTT.

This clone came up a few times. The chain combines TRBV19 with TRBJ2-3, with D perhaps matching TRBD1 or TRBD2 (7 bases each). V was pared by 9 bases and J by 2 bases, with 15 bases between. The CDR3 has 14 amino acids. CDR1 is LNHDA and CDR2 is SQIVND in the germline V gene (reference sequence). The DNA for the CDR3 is TGTGCCAGCCAGGGGGGGGGAAACACAGATACGCAGTATTTT. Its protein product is CASQGGGNTDTQYF. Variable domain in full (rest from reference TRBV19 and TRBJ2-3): DGGITQSPKYLFRKEGQNVTLSCEQNLNHDAMYWYRQDPGQGLRLIYYSQIVNDFQKGDIAEGYSVSREKKESFPLTVTSAQKNPTAFYLCASQGGGNTDTQYFGPGTRLTVL.

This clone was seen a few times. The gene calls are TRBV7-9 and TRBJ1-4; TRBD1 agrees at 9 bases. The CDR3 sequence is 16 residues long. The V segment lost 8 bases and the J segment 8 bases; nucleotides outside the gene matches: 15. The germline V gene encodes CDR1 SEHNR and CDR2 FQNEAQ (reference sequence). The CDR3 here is CASVGDRERGGEKLFF. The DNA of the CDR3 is TGTGCCAGCGTTGGGGACAGGGAGAGGGGTGGAGAAAAACTGTTTTTT.

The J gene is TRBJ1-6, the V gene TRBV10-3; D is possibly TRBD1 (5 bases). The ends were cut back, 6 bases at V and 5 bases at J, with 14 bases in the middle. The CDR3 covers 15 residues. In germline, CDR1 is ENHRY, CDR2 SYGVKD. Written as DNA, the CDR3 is TGTGCCATCAGAGACAGCTCGTTTAATAATTCACCCCTCCACTTT. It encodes CAIRDSSFNNSPLHF.

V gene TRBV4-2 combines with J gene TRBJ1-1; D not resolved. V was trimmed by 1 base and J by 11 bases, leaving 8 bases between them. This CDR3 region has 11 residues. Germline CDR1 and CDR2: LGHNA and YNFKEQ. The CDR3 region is CASSQGVGAFF. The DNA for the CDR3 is TGTGCCAGCAGCCAAGGAGTTGGGGCTTTCTTT.

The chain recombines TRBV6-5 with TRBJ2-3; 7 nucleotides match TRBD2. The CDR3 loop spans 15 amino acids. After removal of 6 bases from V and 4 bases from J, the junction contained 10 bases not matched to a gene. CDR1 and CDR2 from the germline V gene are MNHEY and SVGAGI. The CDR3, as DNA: TGTGCCAGCAGATTGGGGAGGGCGGTCGCAGATACGCAGTATTTT. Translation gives CASRLGRAVADTQYF.

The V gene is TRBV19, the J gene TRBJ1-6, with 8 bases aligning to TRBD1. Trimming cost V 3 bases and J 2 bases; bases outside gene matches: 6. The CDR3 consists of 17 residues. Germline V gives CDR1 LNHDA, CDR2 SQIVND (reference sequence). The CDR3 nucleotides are TGTGCCAGTAGTATTGGGGCAGGGGGCCCCTATAATTCACCCCTCCACTTT. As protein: CASSIGAGGPYNSPLHF.

The CDR3 sequence: CATSIRHNQETQYF. The CDR3, as DNA: TGTGCCACCAGCATTCGACACAACCAAGAGACCCAGTACTTC. J is TRBJ2-5 and V is TRBV15, with D uncertain. Germline values: CDR1 LNHNV, CDR2 YYDKDF (reference sequence). This CDR3 is 14 amino acids long. Trimming removed 4 bases at V and 0 bases at J, with 9 bases between. The full variable domain, rest sourced from reference TRBV15 and TRBJ2-5, is DAMVIQNPRYQVTQFGKPVTLSCSQTLNHNVMYWYQQKSSQAPKLLFHYYDKDFNNEADTPDNFQSRRPNTSFCFLDIRSPGLGDTAMYLCATSIRHNQETQYFGPGTRLLVL.

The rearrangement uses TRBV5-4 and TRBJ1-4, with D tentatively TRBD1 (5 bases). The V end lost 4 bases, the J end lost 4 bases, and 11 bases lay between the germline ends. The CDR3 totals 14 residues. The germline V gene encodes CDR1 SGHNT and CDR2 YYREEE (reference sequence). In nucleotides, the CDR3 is TGTGCCAGCAGCGACGGGGACTTTAATGAAAAACTGTTTTTT. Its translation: CASSDGDFNEKLFF.

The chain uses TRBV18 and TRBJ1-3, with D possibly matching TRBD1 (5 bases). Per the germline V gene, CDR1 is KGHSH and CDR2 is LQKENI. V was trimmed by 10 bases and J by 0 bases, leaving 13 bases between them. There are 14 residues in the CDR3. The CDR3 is CATPIDSSGNTIYF. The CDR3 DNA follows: TGTGCCACCCCTATCGACAGCTCTGGAAACACCATATATTTT.

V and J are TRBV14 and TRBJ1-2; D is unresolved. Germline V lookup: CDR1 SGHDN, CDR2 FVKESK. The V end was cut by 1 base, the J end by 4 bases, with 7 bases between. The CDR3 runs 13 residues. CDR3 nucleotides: TGTGCCAGCAGCCAAGGATCGGGCTATGGCTACACCTTC. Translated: CASSQGSGYGYTF.

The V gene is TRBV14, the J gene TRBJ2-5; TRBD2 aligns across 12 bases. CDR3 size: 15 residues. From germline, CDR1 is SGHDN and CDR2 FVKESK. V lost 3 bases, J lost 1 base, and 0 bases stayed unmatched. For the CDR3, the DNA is TGTGCCAGCAGCCAGACTAGCGGGGGCCAAGAGACCCAGTACTTC. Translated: CASSQTSGGQETQYF. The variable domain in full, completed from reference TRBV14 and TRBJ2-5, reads EAGVTQFPSHSVIEKGQTVTLRCDPISGHDNLYWYRRVMGKEIKFLLHFVKESKQDESGMPNNRFLAERTGGTYSTLKVQPAELEDSGVYFCASSQTSGGQETQYFGPGTRLLVL.

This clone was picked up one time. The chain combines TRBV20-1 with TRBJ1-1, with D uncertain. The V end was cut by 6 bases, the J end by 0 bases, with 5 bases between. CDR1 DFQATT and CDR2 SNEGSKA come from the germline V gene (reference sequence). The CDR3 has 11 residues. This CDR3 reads CSAILNTEAFF. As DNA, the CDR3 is TGCAGTGCAATTTTGAACACTGAAGCTTTCTTT.

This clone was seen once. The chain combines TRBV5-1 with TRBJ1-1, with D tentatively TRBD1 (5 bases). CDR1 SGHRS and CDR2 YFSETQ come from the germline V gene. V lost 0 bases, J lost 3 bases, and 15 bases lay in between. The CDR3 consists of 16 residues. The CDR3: CASSLEVVVGDTEAFF. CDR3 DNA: TGCGCCAGCAGCTTGGAGGTAGTGGTAGGGGACACTGAAGCTTTCTTT.

This CDR3 reads CASSIDKGAFDGYTF. CDR3 sequence (DNA): TGTGCCAGTAGTATAGATAAGGGGGCCTTTGATGGCTACACCTTC. The V call is TRBV19, the J call TRBJ1-2; 7 nucleotides align to TRBD1. This CDR3 has 15 amino acids. Trimming removed 0 bases from V and 6 bases from J; junction bases left unmatched: 7. CDR1 is LNHDA, CDR2 SQIVND, per germline (reference sequence).

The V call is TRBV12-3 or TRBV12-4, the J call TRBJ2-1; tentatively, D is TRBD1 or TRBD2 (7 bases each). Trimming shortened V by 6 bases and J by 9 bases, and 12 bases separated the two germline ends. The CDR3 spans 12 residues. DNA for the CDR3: TGTGCCAGCAGACCAGGGGGGGGTGAGCAGTTCTTC. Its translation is CASRPGGGEQFF.

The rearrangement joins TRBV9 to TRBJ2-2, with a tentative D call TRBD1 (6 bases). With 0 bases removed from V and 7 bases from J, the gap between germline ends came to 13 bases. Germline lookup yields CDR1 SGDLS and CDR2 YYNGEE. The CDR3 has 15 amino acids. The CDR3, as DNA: TGTGCCAGCAGCGTAGAAGAGGGGGTGTTCGGGGAGCTGTTTTTT. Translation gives CASSVEEGVFGELFF.

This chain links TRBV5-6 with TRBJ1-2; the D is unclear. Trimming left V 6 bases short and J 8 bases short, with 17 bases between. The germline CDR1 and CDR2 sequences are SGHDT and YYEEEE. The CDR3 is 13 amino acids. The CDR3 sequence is CASNSPGIRGYTF. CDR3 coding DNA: TGTGCCAGCAACTCCCCGGGGATCAGGGGCTACACCTTC. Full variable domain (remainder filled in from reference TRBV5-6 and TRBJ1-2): DAGVTQSPTHLIKTRGQQVTLRCSPKSGHDTVSWYQQALGQGPQFIFQYYEEEERQRGNFPDRFSGHQFPNYSSELNVNALLLGDSALYLCASNSPGIRGYTFGSGTRLTVV.